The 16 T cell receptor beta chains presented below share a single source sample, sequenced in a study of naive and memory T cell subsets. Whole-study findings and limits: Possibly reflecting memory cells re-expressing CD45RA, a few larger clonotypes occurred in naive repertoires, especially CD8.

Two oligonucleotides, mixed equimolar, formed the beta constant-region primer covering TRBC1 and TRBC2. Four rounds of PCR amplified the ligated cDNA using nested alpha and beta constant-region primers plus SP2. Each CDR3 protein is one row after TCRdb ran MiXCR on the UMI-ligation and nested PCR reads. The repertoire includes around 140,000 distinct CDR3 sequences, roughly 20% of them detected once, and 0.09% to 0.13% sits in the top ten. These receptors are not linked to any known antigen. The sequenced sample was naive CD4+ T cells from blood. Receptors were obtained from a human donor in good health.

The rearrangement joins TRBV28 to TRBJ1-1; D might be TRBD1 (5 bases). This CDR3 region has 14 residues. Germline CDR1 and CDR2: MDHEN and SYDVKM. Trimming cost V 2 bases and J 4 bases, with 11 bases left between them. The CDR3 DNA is TGTGCCAGCAGTTTAATCGGGGGTTCCACTGAAGCTTTCTTT. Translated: CASSLIGGSTEAFF.

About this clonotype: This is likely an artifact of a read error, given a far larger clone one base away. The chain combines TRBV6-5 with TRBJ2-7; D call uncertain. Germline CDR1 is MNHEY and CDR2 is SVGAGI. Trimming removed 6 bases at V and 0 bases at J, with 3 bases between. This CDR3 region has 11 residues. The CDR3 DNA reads TGTGCCAGCAGAAGCTCCTACGAGCAGTACTTC. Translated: CASRSSYEQYF.

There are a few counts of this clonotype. CDR3 loop: CSVDRQNTGELFF. The CDR3 nucleotides read TGCAGCGTTGACCGGCAGAACACCGGGGAGCTGTTTTTT. This chain links TRBV29-1 with TRBJ2-2; unclear D gene. The germline V gene has CDR1 SQVTM and CDR2 ANQGSEA. The CDR3 consists of 13 residues. V lost 3 bases and J lost 1, with 6 bases in between.

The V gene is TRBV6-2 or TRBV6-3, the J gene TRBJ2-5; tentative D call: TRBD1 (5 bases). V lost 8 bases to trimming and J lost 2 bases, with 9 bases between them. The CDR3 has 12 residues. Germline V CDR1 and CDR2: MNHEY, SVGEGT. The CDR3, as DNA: TGTGCCAGCCAGGGTCGACAAGAGACCCAGTACTTC. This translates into CASQGRQETQYF.

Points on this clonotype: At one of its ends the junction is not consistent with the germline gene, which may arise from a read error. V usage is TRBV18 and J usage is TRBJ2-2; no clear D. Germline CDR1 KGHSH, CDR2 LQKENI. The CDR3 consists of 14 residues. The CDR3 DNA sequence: TGTGCCGGCTCACCACGAAGGGACACCGGGGAGCTGTTTTTT. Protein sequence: CAGSPRRDTGELFF.

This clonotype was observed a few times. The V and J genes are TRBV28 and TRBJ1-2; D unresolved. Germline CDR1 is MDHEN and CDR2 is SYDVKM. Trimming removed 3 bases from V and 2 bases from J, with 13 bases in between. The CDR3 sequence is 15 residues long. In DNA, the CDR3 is TGTGCCAGCAGTTTTCGAGCGAACGTAAACTATGGCTACACCTTC. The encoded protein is CASSFRANVNYGYTF.

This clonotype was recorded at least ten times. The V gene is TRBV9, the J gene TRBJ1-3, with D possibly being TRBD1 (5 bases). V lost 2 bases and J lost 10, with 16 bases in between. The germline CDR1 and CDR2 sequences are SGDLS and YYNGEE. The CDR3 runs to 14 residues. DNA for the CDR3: TGTGCCAGCAGCGTCGACACCTCCCGGGGGACCATATATTTT. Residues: CASSVDTSRGTIYF.

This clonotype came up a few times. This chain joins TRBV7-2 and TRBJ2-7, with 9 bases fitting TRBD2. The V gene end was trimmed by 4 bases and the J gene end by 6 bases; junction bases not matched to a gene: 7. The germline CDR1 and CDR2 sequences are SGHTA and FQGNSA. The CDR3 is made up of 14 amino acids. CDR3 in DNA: TGTGCCAGCAGCTGGACTAGCGATGTAAGCGAGCAGTACTTC. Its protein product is CASSWTSDVSEQYF.

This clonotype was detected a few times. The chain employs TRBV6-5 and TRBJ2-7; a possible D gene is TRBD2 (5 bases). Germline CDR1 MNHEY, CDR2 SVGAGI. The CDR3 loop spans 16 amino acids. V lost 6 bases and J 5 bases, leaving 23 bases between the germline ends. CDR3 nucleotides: TGTGCCAGCAGCCGTGCGGGCCAGCATAGAGCGAACGAGCAGTACTTC. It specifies CASSRAGQHRANEQYF.

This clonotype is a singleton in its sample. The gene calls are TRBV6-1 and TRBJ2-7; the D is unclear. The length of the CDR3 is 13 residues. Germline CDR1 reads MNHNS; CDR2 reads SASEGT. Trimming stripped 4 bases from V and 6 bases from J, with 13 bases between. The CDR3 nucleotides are TGTGCCAGCAGTGTAGGTCCCCTTGGCGAGCAGTACTTC. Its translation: CASSVGPLGEQYF.

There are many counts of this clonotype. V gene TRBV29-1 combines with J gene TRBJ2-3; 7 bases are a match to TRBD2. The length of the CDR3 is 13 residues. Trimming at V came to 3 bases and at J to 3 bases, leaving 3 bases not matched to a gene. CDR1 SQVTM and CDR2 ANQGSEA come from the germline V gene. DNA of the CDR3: TGCAGCGTTGAGGCGGGAGCGACAGATACGCAGTATTTT. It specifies CSVEAGATDTQYF.

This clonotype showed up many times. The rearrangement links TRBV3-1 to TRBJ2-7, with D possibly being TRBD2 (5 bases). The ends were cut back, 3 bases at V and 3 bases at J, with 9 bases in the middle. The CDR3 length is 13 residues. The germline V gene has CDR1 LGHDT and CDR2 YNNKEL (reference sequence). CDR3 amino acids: CASSQDRGYEQYF. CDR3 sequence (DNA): TGTGCCAGCAGCCAGGACCGGGGCTACGAGCAGTACTTC.

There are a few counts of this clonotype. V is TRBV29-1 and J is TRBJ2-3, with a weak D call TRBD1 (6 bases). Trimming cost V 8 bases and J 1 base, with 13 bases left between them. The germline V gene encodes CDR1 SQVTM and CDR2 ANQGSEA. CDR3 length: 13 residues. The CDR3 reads CSFGTFGTDTQYF. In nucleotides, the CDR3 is TGCAGCTTCGGGACATTCGGCACAGATACGCAGTATTTT.

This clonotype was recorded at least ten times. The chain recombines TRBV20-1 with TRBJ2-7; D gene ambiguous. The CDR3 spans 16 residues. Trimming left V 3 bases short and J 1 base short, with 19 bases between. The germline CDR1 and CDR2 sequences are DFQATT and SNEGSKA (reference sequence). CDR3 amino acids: CSASLPLSLGSYEQYF. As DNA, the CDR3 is TGCAGTGCTAGTCTTCCGCTAAGCTTAGGATCCTACGAGCAGTACTTC.

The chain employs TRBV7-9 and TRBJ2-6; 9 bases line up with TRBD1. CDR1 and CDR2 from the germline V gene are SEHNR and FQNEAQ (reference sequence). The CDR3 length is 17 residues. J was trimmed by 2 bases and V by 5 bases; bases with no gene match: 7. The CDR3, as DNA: TGTGCCAGCAGCCCGACAGGGGGAATCCCTGGGGCCAACGTCCTGACTTTC. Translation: CASSPTGGIPGANVLTF.

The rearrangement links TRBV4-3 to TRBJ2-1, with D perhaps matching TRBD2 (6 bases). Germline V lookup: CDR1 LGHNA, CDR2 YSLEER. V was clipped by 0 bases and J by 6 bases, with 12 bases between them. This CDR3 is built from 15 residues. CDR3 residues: CASSQDPLASNEQFF. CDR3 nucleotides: TGCGCCAGCAGCCAAGATCCCCTAGCGAGCAATGAGCAGTTCTTC.